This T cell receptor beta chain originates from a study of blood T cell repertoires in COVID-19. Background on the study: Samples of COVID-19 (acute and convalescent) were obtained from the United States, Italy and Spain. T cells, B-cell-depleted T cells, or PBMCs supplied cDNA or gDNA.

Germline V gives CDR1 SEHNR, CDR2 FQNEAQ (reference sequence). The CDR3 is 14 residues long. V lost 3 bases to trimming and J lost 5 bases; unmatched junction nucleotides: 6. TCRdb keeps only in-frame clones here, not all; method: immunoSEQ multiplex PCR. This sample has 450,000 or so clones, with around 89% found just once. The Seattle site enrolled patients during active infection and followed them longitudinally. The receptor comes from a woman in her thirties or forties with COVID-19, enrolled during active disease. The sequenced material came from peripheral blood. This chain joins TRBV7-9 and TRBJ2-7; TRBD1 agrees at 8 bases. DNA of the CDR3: TGTGCCAGCAGCTTGACAGGGGCGTCCCACGAGCAGTACTTC. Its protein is CASSLTGASHEQYF. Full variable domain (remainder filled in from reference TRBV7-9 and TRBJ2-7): DTGVSQNPRHKITKRGQNVTFRCDPISEHNRLYWYRQTLGQGPEFLTYFQNEAQLEKSRLLSDRFSAERPKGSFSTLEIQRTEQGDSAMYLCASSLTGASHEQYFGPGTRLTVT.